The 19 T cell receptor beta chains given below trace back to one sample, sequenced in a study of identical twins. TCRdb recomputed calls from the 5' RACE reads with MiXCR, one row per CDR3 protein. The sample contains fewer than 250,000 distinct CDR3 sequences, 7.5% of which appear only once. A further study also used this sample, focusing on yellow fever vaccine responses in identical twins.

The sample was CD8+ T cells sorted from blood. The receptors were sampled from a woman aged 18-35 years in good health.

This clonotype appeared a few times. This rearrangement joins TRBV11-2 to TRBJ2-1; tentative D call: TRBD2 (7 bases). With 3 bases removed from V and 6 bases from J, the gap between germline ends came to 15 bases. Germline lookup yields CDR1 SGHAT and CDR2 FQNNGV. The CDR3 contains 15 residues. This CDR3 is CASSFRGAPSNEQFF. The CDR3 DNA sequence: TGTGCCAGCAGCTTTCGGGGGGCGCCCTCCAATGAGCAGTTCTTC.

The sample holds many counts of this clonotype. CDR3 in amino acids: CASSSQAVSYNSPLHF. DNA for the CDR3: TGTGCCAGCTCATCACAAGCGGTCTCCTATAATTCACCCCTCCACTTT. J is TRBJ1-6 and V is TRBV18; unclear D gene. The V end lost 5 bases, the J end lost 0 bases, and 11 bases lay between the germline ends. The length of the CDR3 is 16 residues. CDR1 is KGHSH and CDR2 is LQKENI in the germline V gene.

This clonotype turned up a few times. CDR3 region: CASSLEVPSYEQYF. In DNA, the CDR3 is TGTGCCAGCAGCTTGGAAGTTCCCTCCTACGAGCAGTACTTC. The genes are TRBV5-5 and TRBJ2-7, with no clear D. V was clipped by 0 bases and J by 0 bases, with 7 bases between them. Germline V gene sequence: CDR1 SGHKS, CDR2 YYEKEE (reference sequence). The CDR3 has 14 amino acids.

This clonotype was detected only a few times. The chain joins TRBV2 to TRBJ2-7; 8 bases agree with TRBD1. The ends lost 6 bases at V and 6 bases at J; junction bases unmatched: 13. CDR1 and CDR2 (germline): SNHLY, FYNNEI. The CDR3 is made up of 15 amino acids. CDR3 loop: CASRLDRVSLGEQYV. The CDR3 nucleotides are TGTGCCAGCAGATTGGACAGGGTGTCCCTGGGCGAGCAGTACGTC.

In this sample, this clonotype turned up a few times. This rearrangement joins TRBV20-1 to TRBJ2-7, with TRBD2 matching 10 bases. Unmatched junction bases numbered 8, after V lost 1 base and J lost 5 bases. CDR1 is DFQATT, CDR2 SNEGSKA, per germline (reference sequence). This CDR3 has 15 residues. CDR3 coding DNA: TGCAGTGCTAGAGGGCTAGCGGGAGTTTCCGACGAGCAGTACTTC. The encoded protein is CSARGLAGVSDEQYF.

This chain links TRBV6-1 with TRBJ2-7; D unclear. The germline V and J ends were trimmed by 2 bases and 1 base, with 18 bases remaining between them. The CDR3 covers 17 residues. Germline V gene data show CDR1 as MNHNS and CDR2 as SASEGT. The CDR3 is CASSEFWGIESSYEQYV. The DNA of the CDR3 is TGTGCCAGCAGTGAATTTTGGGGTATCGAGAGTTCCTACGAGCAGTACGTC.

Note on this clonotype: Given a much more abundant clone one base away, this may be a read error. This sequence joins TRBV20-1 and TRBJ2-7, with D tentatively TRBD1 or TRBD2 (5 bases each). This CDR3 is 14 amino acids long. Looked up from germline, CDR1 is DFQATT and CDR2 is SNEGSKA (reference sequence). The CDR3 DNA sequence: TGCTGTGCTAGAGAGGGCAGGGCCCCCTACGAGCAGTACTTC. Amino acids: CCAREGRAPYEQYF.

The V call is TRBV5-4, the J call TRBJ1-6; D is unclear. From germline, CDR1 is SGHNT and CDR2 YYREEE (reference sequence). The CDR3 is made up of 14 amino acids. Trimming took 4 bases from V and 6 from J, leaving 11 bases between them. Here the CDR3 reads CASSQNILNSPLHF. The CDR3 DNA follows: TGTGCCAGCAGCCAGAACATTCTTAATTCACCCCTCCACTTT.

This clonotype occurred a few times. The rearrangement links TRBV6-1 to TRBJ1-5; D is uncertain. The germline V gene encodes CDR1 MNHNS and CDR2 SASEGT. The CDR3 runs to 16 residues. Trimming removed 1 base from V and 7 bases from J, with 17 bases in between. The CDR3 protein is CASSEVRANSRQPQHF. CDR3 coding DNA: TGTGCCAGCAGTGAAGTTCGGGCCAACTCTAGGCAGCCCCAGCATTTT.

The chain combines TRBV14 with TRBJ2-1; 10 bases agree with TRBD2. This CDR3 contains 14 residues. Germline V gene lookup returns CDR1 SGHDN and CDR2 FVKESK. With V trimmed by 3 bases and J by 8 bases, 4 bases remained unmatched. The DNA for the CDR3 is TGTGCCAGCAGCCAGGCAGCGGGAGGGTATGAGCAGTTCTTC. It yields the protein CASSQAAGGYEQFF.

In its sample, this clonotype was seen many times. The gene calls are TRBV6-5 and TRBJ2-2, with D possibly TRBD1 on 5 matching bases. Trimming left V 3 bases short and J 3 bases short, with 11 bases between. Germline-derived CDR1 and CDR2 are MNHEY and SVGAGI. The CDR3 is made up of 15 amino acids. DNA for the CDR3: TGTGCCAGCAGTTATTCGGACATCTACACCGGGGAGCTGTTTTTT. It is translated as CASSYSDIYTGELFF.

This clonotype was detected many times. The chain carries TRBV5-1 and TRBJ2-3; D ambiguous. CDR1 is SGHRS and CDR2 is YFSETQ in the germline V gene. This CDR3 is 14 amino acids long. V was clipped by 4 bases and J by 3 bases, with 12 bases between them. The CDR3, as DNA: TGCGCCAGCAGCCTTGACTCGGGTACAGATACGCAGTATTTT. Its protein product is CASSLDSGTDTQYF.

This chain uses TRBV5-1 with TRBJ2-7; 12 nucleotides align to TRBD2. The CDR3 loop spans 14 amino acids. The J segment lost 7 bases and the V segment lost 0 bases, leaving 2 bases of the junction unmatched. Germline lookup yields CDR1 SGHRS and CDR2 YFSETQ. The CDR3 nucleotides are TGCGCCAGCAGCTTGGCTGGACTAGCGGGAGAGCAGTACTTC. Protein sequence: CASSLAGLAGEQYF.

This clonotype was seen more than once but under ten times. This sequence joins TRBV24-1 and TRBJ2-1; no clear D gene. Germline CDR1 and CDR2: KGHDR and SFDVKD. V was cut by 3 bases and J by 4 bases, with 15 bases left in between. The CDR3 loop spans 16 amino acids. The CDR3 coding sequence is TGTGCCACCAGTGATACCGAGGAGAGCTTATACAATGAGCAGTTCTTC. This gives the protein CATSDTEESLYNEQFF.

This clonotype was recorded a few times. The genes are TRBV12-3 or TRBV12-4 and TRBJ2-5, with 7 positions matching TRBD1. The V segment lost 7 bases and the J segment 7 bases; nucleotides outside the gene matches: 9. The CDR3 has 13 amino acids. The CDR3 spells CASTTGERGTQYF. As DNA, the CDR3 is TGTGCCAGCACAACAGGGGAGAGAGGGACCCAGTACTTC.

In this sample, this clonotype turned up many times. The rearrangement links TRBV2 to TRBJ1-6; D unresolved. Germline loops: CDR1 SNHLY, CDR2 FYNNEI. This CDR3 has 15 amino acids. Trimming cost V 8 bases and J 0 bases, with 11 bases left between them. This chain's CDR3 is CASLRESSYNSPLHF. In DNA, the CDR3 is TGTGCCAGCTTAAGAGAGAGCTCCTATAATTCACCCCTCCACTTT.

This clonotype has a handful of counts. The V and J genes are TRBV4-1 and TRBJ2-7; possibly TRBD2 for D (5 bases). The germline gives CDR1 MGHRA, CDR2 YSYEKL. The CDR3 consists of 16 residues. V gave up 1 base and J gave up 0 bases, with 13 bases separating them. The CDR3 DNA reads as TGCGCCAGCAGCCAAGGATCTAGCACCCTCTCCTACGAGCAGTACTTC. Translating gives CASSQGSSTLSYEQYF.

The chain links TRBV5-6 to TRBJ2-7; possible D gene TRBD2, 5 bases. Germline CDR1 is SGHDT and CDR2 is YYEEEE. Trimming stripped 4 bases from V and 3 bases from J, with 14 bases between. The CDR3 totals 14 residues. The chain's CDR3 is CASSPGSGCYEQYF. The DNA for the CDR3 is TGTGCCAGCAGCCCGGGGTCCGGCTGCTACGAGCAGTACTTC.

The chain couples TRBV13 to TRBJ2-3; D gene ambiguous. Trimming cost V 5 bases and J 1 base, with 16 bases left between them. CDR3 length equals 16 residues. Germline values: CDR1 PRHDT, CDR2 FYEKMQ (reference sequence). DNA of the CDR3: TGTGCCAGCAGCCCCCCAGGCCTGGCGGGCACAGATACGCAGTATTTT. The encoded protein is CASSPPGLAGTDTQYF.